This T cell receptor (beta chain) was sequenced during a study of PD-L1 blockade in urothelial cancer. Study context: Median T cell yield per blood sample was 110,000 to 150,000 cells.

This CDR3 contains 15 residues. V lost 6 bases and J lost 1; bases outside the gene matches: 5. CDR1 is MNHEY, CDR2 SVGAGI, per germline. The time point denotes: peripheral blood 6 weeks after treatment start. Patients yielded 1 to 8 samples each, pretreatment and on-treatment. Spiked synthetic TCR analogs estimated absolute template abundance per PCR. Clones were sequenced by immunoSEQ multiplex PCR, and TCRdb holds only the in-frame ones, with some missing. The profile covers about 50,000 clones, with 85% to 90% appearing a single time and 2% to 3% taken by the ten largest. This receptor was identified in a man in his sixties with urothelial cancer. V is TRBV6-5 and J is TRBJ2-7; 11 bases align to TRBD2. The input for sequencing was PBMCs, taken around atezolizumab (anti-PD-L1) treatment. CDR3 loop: CASSTLAGASYEQYF. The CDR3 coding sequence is TGTGCCAGCAGCACACTAGCGGGAGCATCCTACGAGCAGTACTTC.